This T cell receptor beta chain was captured by sequencing in a study of blood T cell repertoires in COVID-19. Background on the study: COVID-19 samples collected from the United States, Italy and Spain covered acute and convalescent phases. From T cells, B-cell-depleted T cells, or PBMCs came the material, which was cDNA or gDNA.

Original processing methods: Amplification from reference gene primers served as the basis for estimated nucleated cell counts. Assay used: immunoSEQ multiplex PCR; TCRdb lists only in-frame clones, some missing. Clone size and V and J calls were adopted from that table, with D and trimming inferred from the DNA. The repertoire has 130,000 to 150,000 clones, more than 75% of them found once; the top ten carry approximately 4%. This sequence was found in a woman aged 40 to 50 with acute or convalescent COVID-19. The sample was peripheral blood.

CDR3 residues: CASSLREGDQPQHF. The CDR3 nucleotides are TGTGCCAGCAGTCTCCGGGAGGGCGATCAGCCCCAGCATTTT. V usage is TRBV27 and J usage is TRBJ1-5; D not certain. CDR1 and CDR2 (germline): MNHEY, SMNVEV (reference sequence). V lost 5 bases and J lost 5, with 13 bases in between. The length of the CDR3 is 14 residues.